The text below deals with one T cell receptor beta chain. Its antigen has not been determined. No base-level quality is on record; no much larger clone is a single base apart. Ficoll-Paque density gradient centrifugation was used to isolate PBMCs. The data derive from a study of T-cell memory formation after mild COVID-19 (dated by TCRdb to 2020 to 2023). With respect to the entire study: Most TCR sequence clusters were specific to one of the two donors. In two donors, T-cell clones that expanded and contracted after mild COVID-19 were followed by sequencing TCRalpha and TCRbeta repertoires longitudinally. The cohort comprised two young, previously healthy adult volunteers, one female and one male.

The full study reports these points: Contracting CD4+ clones appeared mostly in the CM and EM memory subsets, whereas CD8+ clones were enriched in EMRA. Some responding clones were detected in pre-infection memory, which suggested that pre-existing cross-reactive memory T cells had joined the SARS-CoV-2 response. Only a couple of mild cases were covered in the study, and larger cohorts including severe cases with pre-infection samples were considered necessary. Clones contracting from day 15 to 85 had balanced CD4/CD8 phenotypes, while a second wave expanding from day 15 to 37 was biased towards CD4+. SARS-CoV-2 specificity was not confirmed for the second-wave clones peaking on day 37.

The CDR3 runs 18 amino acids, cysteine and phenylalanine included. Just CDR3 DNA is preserved here, 54 bases in frame from base 1. The germline V gene encodes CDR1 ENHRY and CDR2 SYGVKD. The V and J ends are trimmed by 0 bases and 7 bases, leaving 22 bases between them. Instrument on record: Illumina NovaSeq 6000. TCRalpha and TCRbeta cDNA libraries were constructed by 5'RACE with constant-segment primers, with sample barcodes and unique molecular identifiers being introduced. RNA was extracted from every sample with Trizol reagent. Amplification of the libraries took two PCR steps, and the second step added a second sample barcode plus Illumina TruSeq adapters. Sequencing of libraries was performed on an Illumina NovaSeq with 2 x 150 bp paired-end reads. Processing in the source paper ran as follows. The reads were demultiplexed and collapsed into UMI-guided consensus sequences using migec v1.2.7. With mixcr v2.1.11, UMI consensuses were aligned to TRA and TRB V and J templates and assembled into clonotypes. Clonotypes were classified as expanded or contracted when called significant by both edgeR and NoisET, with noise models trained on biological replicates. For edgeR calls, a false discovery rate-adjusted p below 0.01 and a log2 fold-change threshold of 1 were applied. As an exploratory analysis of dynamics, max-normalized trajectories of the 1000 most abundant clonotypes were examined with PCA combined with hierarchical clustering. Separately sequenced CD4+ and CD8+ repertoires were used to assign a CD4 or CD8 phenotype to each responding clone. TCRdb trimmed the raw reads at Q25, called clones with MiXCR and kept productive beta chains. CDR3 protein sequences are deduplicated, and each keeps its most common genes and DNA. TCRdb, not the authors, supplied the V and J calls. This sample holds around 200,000 distinct CDR3 sequences; about 18% were observed only once. The ten largest account for about 4% of the sample.

The sequence came from a man aged 18 to 30 who had mild COVID-19 (a few samples of this study predate the infection). The sample titles of this study are shuffled in the database, so cell type and time point are left out; the donor was told from shared clones. Recombination connected TRBV10-3 to TRBJ1-5; TRBD1 might be the D gene, on 6 matching bases. Source material: PBMCs or a T cell subset sorted from them (not recorded which). The DNA sequence is as follows: TGTGCCATCAGTGAGTCGATAGCGTTTTCAGGGGACGGCCAGCCCCAGCATTTT. It translates to CAISESIAFSGDGQPQHF.